A selection of T cell receptor beta chains follows, all from one sample in a study of blood T cell repertoires in COVID-19. The data were produced by immunoSEQ multiplex PCR, yet TCRdb's version contains in-frame clones alone and is incomplete. This sample has nearly 350,000 clones; roughly 90% occur once, and the top ten carry more than 5.5%. Sequencing input: peripheral blood. The receptors come from a woman between 65 and 79 years old with COVID-19, enrolled during active disease. CDR3s include the opening cysteine and the closing phenylalanine or tryptophan. The D gene is left open where the match is weak. Clone size is given for some rows only: seen once, a few or many times, or a class if the clone is expanded.

J	V	size	length	D	DNA	CDR3
TRBJ1-2	TRBV12-3/TRBV12-4	NA	13	NA	TGTGCCAGCAGTTCCGTACCCGGGGATGGCTACACCTTC	CASSSVPGDGYTF
TRBJ2-2	TRBV11-2	NA	13	NA	TGTGCCAGCAGCTTCGACAGGACCGGGGAGCTGTTTTTT	CASSFDRTGELFF
TRBJ1-1	TRBV5-6	once	16	TRBD1	TGTGCCAGCAGCTGGGACAGGGGGACTTTCAACACTGAAGCTTTCTTT	CASSWDRGTFNTEAFF
TRBJ1-1	TRBV7-2	NA	15	NA	TGTGCCAGCAGCTTAGAGGTGGGCCCCCAAGCTGAAGCTTTCTTT	CASSLEVGPQAEAFF
TRBJ1-2	TRBV9	NA	16	TRBD1	TGTGCCAGCAGCGCCAGACAGGGGGCAGCTAACTATGGCTACACCTTC	CASSARQGAANYGYTF
TRBJ1-2	TRBV11-2	NA	13	NA	TGTGCCAGCAGCTTCTCCCAGGGTCGTGGCTACACCTTC	CASSFSQGRGYTF
TRBJ2-1	TRBV11-2	NA	14	TRBD2	TGTGCCAGCATGTCCGGGGGGGCAACCAATGAGCAGTTCTTC	CASMSGGATNEQFF
TRBJ1-1	TRBV5-8	NA	14	NA	TGTGCCAGCAGCTCCGGACAACCGAACACTGAAGCTTTCTTT	CASSSGQPNTEAFF
TRBJ2-2	TRBV5-4	few	13	NA	TGTGCCAGCAGCATCGTGACAGCCGGGGAGCTGTTTTTT	CASSIVTAGELFF
TRBJ1-3	TRBV7-9	NA	15	NA	TGTGCCAGCAGCTCCGACGCGGGGTTTGGAAACACCATATATTTT	CASSSDAGFGNTIYF
TRBJ2-7	TRBV6-2/TRBV6-3	NA	14	TRBD1	TGTGCCAGCAGTGGGTCGACAGGGACCTACGAGCAGTACTTC	CASSGSTGTYEQYF
TRBJ1-5	TRBV5-1	NA	14	NA	TGCGCCAGCAGCCTCGAGGGGGGCAATCAGCCCCAGCATTTT	CASSLEGGNQPQHF
TRBJ2-5	TRBV4-1	NA	14	NA	TGCGCCAGCAGCCACCTGACAGGTAGAGAGACCCAGTACTTC	CASSHLTGRETQYF
TRBJ1-2	TRBV9	NA	15	NA	TGTGCCAGCAGCGCCGGTGGATCGGGAGCTATAGGTTACACCTTC	CASSAGGSGAIGYTF
TRBJ1-1	TRBV5-1	NA	15	NA	TGCGCCAGCAGCTTTTCCCTCGGACAGATACCTGAAGCTTTCTTT	CASSFSLGQIPEAFF
TRBJ2-1	TRBV28	NA	13	NA	TGTGCCAGCAGTTTAGGGACATACAATGAGCAGTTCTTC	CASSLGTYNEQFF
TRBJ2-1	TRBV5-6	NA	15	TRBD2	TGTGCCAGCAGCTTGCTAGCGGGGGGGCGCAATGAGCAGTTCTTC	CASSLLAGGRNEQFF
TRBJ1-1	TRBV19	NA	13	NA	TGTGCCAGTAGTATCGTCTTGAACACTGAAGCTTTCTTT	CASSIVLNTEAFF
TRBJ1-2	TRBV28	once	13	NA	TGTGCCAGCCACCAAGGGACTTCAAGGGGCTACACCTTC	CASHQGTSRGYTF
TRBJ2-1	TRBV24-1	NA	15	TRBD1	TGTGCCACCAGTGATTTGCCGGGACAGATGGGTGAGCAGTTCTTC	CATSDLPGQMGEQFF
TRBJ1-2	TRBV4-2	once	14	TRBD1	TGTGCCAGCAGCCTTGAGACAGGGGGGTATGGCTACACCTTC	CASSLETGGYGYTF
TRBJ2-5	TRBV10-1	NA	13	TRBD1	TGCGCCAGCAGTGGGACAGGGGAAGAGACCCAGTACTTC	CASSGTGEETQYF
TRBJ1-1	TRBV7-2	once	18	TRBD1	TGTGCCAGCAGCCCGCAGACTGGGACAGGGCAAAGAGGGACTGAAGCTTTCTTT	CASSPQTGTGQRGTEAFF
TRBJ1-2	TRBV4-3	NA	14	NA	TGCGCCAGCAGCCAAGATCCTACTAACTATGGCTACACCTTC	CASSQDPTNYGYTF
TRBJ1-5	TRBV10-3	NA	16	NA	TGTGCCATCAGTGGAGGCGGGACGGGGAGCAATCAGCCCCAGCATTTT	CAISGGGTGSNQPQHF
TRBJ2-5	TRBV15	NA	16	TRBD2	TGTGCCACCAGCAGAGATCGGGGACTAGGGCAAGAGACCCAGTACTTC	CATSRDRGLGQETQYF
TRBJ2-7	TRBV28	NA	13	NA	TGTGCCAGCAGTCCTGGACAGTACTACGAGCAGTACTTC	CASSPGQYYEQYF
TRBJ2-5	TRBV24-1	NA	13	NA	TGTGCCACTAGAGGGTGGCGCCAAGAGACCCAGTACTTC	CATRGWRQETQYF
TRBJ1-1	TRBV6-5	NA	12	TRBD1	TGTGCCAGCAGCGAGACAGGGACTGAAGCTTTCTTT	CASSETGTEAFF
TRBJ1-4	TRBV9	NA	14	NA	TGTGCCAGCAGCCGGGACGGGGGGAATGAAAAACTGTTTTTT	CASSRDGGNEKLFF
TRBJ2-7	TRBV19	NA	14	TRBD2	TGTGCCAGTAGTGTAGCGGGGTTATCCTACGAGCAGTACTTC	CASSVAGLSYEQYF
TRBJ1-2	TRBV2	NA	12	NA	TGTGCCAGCAGTGAGCAGGGCTATGGCTACACCTTC	CASSEQGYGYTF
TRBJ1-2	TRBV11-2	NA	13	NA	TGTGCCAGCGGGGCAGGCAGAGTTGGTGGCTACACCTTC	CASGAGRVGGYTF
TRBJ2-2	TRBV11-2	NA	15	TRBD1	TGTGCCAGCAGCCTACAGGGGAAGGGAGCCGGGGAGCTGTTTTTT	CASSLQGKGAGELFF
TRBJ2-2	TRBV4-3	NA	20	TRBD1	TGCGCCAGCAGCCAAGATGTTGGGGCAGGGGGCAAGGTTGCCACCGGGGAGCTGTTTTTT	CASSQDVGAGGKVATGELFF
TRBJ1-2	TRBV28	few	17	NA	TGTGCCAGCAGTTTCAACAGCAAGAAGTTAGCTAACTATGGCTACACCTTC	CASSFNSKKLANYGYTF
TRBJ1-2	TRBV3-1/TRBV3-2	NA	12	NA	TGTGCCAGCAGCCATACAGGCTATGGCTACACCTTC	CASSHTGYGYTF
TRBJ1-1	TRBV27	NA	14	NA	TGTGCCAGCAGTTGGGGGGGCTGGGGCACTGAAGCTTTCTTT	CASSWGGWGTEAFF
TRBJ2-1	TRBV2	NA	15	NA	TGTGCCAGCAGTGGGGTGGGGGGACCCATCAATGAGCAGTTCTTC	CASSGVGGPINEQFF
TRBJ2-1	TRBV10-3	NA	14	TRBD2	TGTGCCATCAGGGAAAGCGGGGGAGGCAATGAGCAGTTCTTC	CAIRESGGGNEQFF
TRBJ2-1	TRBV19	NA	15	TRBD2	TGTGCCAGTAGGAGACTAGCGGGGGACCACAATGAGCAGTTCTTC	CASRRLAGDHNEQFF
TRBJ1-6	TRBV9	NA	15	NA	TGTGCCAGCAGCGTAGATCCAGGGGCTAATTCACCCCTCCACTTT	CASSVDPGANSPLHF
TRBJ1-4	TRBV7-9	NA	16	NA	TGTGCCAGCAGAGCGGGCGGGAGACAAGGGTATGAAAAACTGTTTTTT	CASRAGGRQGYEKLFF
TRBJ1-2	TRBV19	NA	13	NA	TGTGCCAGTAGTTTCCAAACTAACTATGGCTACACCTTC	CASSFQTNYGYTF
TRBJ1-1	TRBV5-1	NA	13	NA	TGCGCCAGCAGCTTGGCCGGGACAACTGAAGCTTTCTTT	CASSLAGTTEAFF
TRBJ2-7	TRBV27	NA	14	TRBD1	TGTGCCAGCAGTGCCGGGACAGACTTCTACGAGCAGTACTTC	CASSAGTDFYEQYF
TRBJ2-1	TRBV7-9	NA	14	NA	TGTGCCAGCAGCGAAGGATCAGGGTACAATGAGCAGTTCTTC	CASSEGSGYNEQFF
TRBJ2-7	TRBV3-1/TRBV3-2	NA	17	TRBD2	TGTGCCAGCAGCCCCCGCCCTAGCGGGGGCTCATCCTACGAGCAGTACTTC	CASSPRPSGGSSYEQYF
TRBJ2-7	TRBV27	NA	15	TRBD1	TGTGCCAGCGCCCCCACCGGGACAGGCTCCTACGAGCAGTACTTC	CASAPTGTGSYEQYF
TRBJ1-5	TRBV10-2	NA	16	TRBD1	TGCGCCAGCACACCAGACAGGGCTGCCAGCAATCAGCCCCAGCATTTT	CASTPDRAASNQPQHF
TRBJ1-2	TRBV28	NA	11	NA	TGTGCCAGCATGCTCAGGGGTGGCTACACCTTC	CASMLRGGYTF
TRBJ1-1	TRBV11-2	NA	15	NA	TGTGCCAGCAGCTTAGATCTGGGGGCTAGACATGAAGCTTTCTTT	CASSLDLGARHEAFF
TRBJ2-2	TRBV9	NA	18	TRBD1	TGTGCCAGCAGCGTAGCTACAGGGACAGGATGGGGCACCGGGGAGCTGTTTTTT	CASSVATGTGWGTGELFF
TRBJ1-3	TRBV21-1	NA	14	NA	TGTGCCAGCAGCAATGGGACAGGGGAGGACACCATATATTTT	CASSNGTGEDTIYF